Below are 29 T cell receptor beta chains sequenced from a single sample in a study of regulatory T cells in long-lasting Graves disease. Researchers made TCR beta libraries by using iRepertoire HTBI primers and running Arm-PCR on CDR3 regions. TCRdb ran MiXCR on the multiplex PCR reads and lists one entry per CDR3 protein. The sample includes 560,000 or so distinct CDR3 sequences, about 16% of them seen just once. Time point: newly diagnosed GD, antithyroid drugs for less than 3 months. PBMCs provided the RNA from which the TCR library was made. The same sample was also studied in work on T cells in Graves' hyperthyroidism and ophthalmopathy.

The sample here was peripheral blood mononuclear cells (PBMCs), taken at new diagnosis, from a patient treated with antithyroid drugs. The receptors were sampled from a young man with Graves disease.

This clonotype has more than one count but fewer than ten. Possible read error: a much larger clone is one base away. The chain links TRBV2 to TRBJ2-7; 8 nucleotides line up with TRBD2. CDR1 SNHLY and CDR2 FYNNEI come from the germline V gene. The length of the CDR3 is 13 residues. The CDR3 DNA sequence: TGTGCCGGCAGTGAAGCGCGGGGGGACGAGCAGTACTTC. Its translation is CAGSEARGDEQYF.

This clonotype has only a few counts. V gene TRBV10-2 combines with J gene TRBJ2-7; maybe TRBD2 (5 bases). Trimming cost V 5 bases and J 7 bases, with 15 bases left between them. CDR1 WSHSY and CDR2 SAAADI come from the germline V gene. The length of the CDR3 is 13 residues. CDR3 region: CASSLRDLGEQYF. CDR3 DNA sequence: TGCGCCAGCAGTTTACGGGATCTGGGGGAGCAGTACTTC.

This clonotype was observed a handful of times. The chain uses TRBV29-1 and TRBJ1-2; 9 bases map to TRBD1. CDR3 size: 14 residues. Germline V gene data show CDR1 as SQVTM and CDR2 as ANQGSEA. The junction had 5 bases not matched to a gene; V was cut back by 3 bases and J by 3 bases. The CDR3 DNA reads TGCAGCGTTGAGGGGACAGGGTTTTACTATGGCTACACCTTC. Translated: CSVEGTGFYYGYTF.

In this sample, this clonotype turned up a few times. V gene TRBV29-1 combines with J gene TRBJ2-1; D is ambiguous. Germline V CDR1 and CDR2: SQVTM, ANQGSEA. Trimming took 3 bases from V and 10 from J, leaving 10 bases between them. The CDR3 length is 11 residues. Here the CDR3 DNA reads TGCAGCGTTGATCTCCTAGGGGAGCAGTTCTTC. Protein: CSVDLLGEQFF.

This clonotype was found a few times. The chain links TRBV5-1 to TRBJ2-5; D is uncertain. Germline CDR1 SGHRS, CDR2 YFSETQ. The V end lost 0 bases, the J end lost 2 bases, and 14 bases lay between the germline ends. This CDR3 spans 16 amino acids. The CDR3 is CASSLASGRRQETQYF. The CDR3 region has the DNA TGCGCCAGCAGCTTGGCCTCTGGTAGGCGGCAAGAGACCCAGTACTTC. The whole variable domain, filled in from reference TRBV5-1 and TRBJ2-5, reads KAGVTQTPRYLIKTRGQQVTLSCSPISGHRSVSWYQQTPGQGLQFLFEYFSETQRNKGNFPGRFSGRQFSNSRSEMNVSTLELGDSALYLCASSLASGRRQETQYFGPGTRLLVL.

The chain carries TRBV20-1 and TRBJ2-1; D may be TRBD1 (5 bases). The germline CDR1 and CDR2 sequences are DFQATT and SNEGSKA (reference sequence). The V end lost 1 base, the J end lost 9 bases, and 13 bases lay between the germline ends. CDR3 size: 13 residues. CDR3 in DNA: TGCAGTGCTAGAGGTACAAGTAGGGGTGAGCAGTTCTTC. This translates into CSARGTSRGEQFF.

This chain connects TRBV4-1 to TRBJ1-5; a weak D match, TRBD1 (5 bases). V lost 0 bases and J 0 bases, leaving 9 bases between the germline ends. CDR1 MGHRA and CDR2 YSYEKL come from the germline V gene. This CDR3 has 16 amino acids. In DNA form, the CDR3 reads TGCGCCAGCAGCCAAGATGACAGTTATAGCAATCAGCCCCAGCATTTT. Translating gives CASSQDDSYSNQPQHF.

The chain couples TRBV12-3 or TRBV12-4 to TRBJ2-5; D perhaps matches TRBD1 (6 bases). V lost 1 base, J lost 5 bases, and 14 bases lay in between. The CDR3 length is 15 residues. The CDR3 sequence: CASSLDKGVGETQYF. As DNA, the CDR3 is TGTGCCAGCAGTTTAGATAAGGGGGTAGGGGAGACCCAGTACTTC.

The chain joins TRBV27 to TRBJ2-2; D is possibly TRBD1 (6 bases). Trimming cost V 7 bases and J 5 bases, with 14 bases left between them. The CDR3 consists of 14 residues. The germline V gene encodes CDR1 MNHEY and CDR2 SMNVEV (reference sequence). CDR3 loop: CASKLQGITGELFF. CDR3 DNA: TGTGCCAGCAAGCTACAGGGAATTACCGGGGAGCTGTTTTTT.

This clonotype was seen at least ten times. The V call is TRBV5-1, the J call TRBJ2-1, with no clear D. The CDR3 consists of 13 residues. Germline lookup yields CDR1 SGHRS and CDR2 YFSETQ. Trimming removed 0 bases from V and 5 bases from J, with 6 bases in between. The CDR3 region is CASSLGRDNEQFF. The CDR3 coding sequence is TGCGCCAGCAGCTTGGGCCGGGACAATGAGCAGTTCTTC.

In this sample, this clonotype turned up a few times. The chain is built from TRBV6-1 and TRBJ1-2, with no clear D. CDR3 size: 15 residues. Germline V gene sequence: CDR1 MNHNS, CDR2 SASEGT. V lost 5 bases, J lost 2 bases, and 15 bases lay in between. The CDR3 region is CASSLNTMGNYGYTF. DNA for the CDR3: TGTGCCAGCAGTCTTAACACTATGGGAAACTATGGCTACACCTTC.

This clonotype was recorded many times. The chain is built from TRBV29-1 and TRBJ1-1, with 9 nucleotides matching TRBD1. Trimming cost V 7 bases and J 5 bases; bases outside gene matches: 11. CDR1 is SQVTM and CDR2 is ANQGSEA in the germline V gene. CDR3 length: 14 residues. The CDR3 DNA sequence: TGCAGCGGCAGTACCTCGACAGGGGGAACTGAAGCTTTCTTT. Its translation is CSGSTSTGGTEAFF.

The genes are TRBV19 and TRBJ2-2; 8 bases agree with TRBD2. Germline trimming cut 6 bases from V and 5 bases from J; bases unmatched to any gene: 14. The CDR3 runs 17 residues. The germline V gene encodes CDR1 LNHDA and CDR2 SQIVND (reference sequence). The chain's CDR3 is CASRLTSARSGTGELFF. Here the CDR3 DNA reads TGTGCCAGTAGGTTGACTAGCGCCAGGAGTGGGACCGGGGAGCTGTTTTTT.

The chain employs TRBV18 and TRBJ1-2; perhaps TRBD1 as D (5 bases). The CDR3 sequence is 14 residues long. Trimming cost V 0 bases and J 1 base, with 6 bases left between them. The germline V gene has CDR1 KGHSH and CDR2 LQKENI. CDR3 sequence: CASSPPGVNYGYTF. The CDR3 DNA reads as TGTGCCAGCTCACCACCAGGGGTTAACTATGGCTACACCTTC.

This clonotype was seen at least ten times. The rearrangement links TRBV7-9 to TRBJ2-5; possible D gene TRBD2, 5 bases. The V gene lost 1 base and the J gene lost 2 bases, with 11 bases spanning the gap. Germline loops: CDR1 SEHNR, CDR2 FQNEAQ (reference sequence). The CDR3 contains 15 residues. CDR3 in DNA: TGTGCCAGCAGCTTAGTACGGGGTAAACAAGAGACCCAGTACTTC. Translation: CASSLVRGKQETQYF.

The V call is TRBV6-2 or TRBV6-3, the J call TRBJ1-2; 8 bases agree with TRBD1. The junction had 1 base not matched to a gene; V was cut back by 0 bases and J by 4 bases. Germline assignment: CDR1 MNHEY and CDR2 SVGEGT. The CDR3 loop spans 14 amino acids. As DNA, the CDR3 is TGTGCCAGCAGTTACTCGGACAGGGCCTATGGCTACACCTTC. Translation: CASSYSDRAYGYTF.

This clonotype showed up just a few times. The V gene is TRBV2, the J gene TRBJ2-1; 13 bases map to TRBD2. In germline, CDR1 is SNHLY, CDR2 FYNNEI. This CDR3 region has 17 residues. Unmatched junction bases numbered 9, after V lost 7 bases and J lost 3 bases. CDR3 sequence: CASTQTWTSGGYNEQFF. CDR3 nucleotides: TGTGCCAGCACCCAGACCTGGACTAGCGGGGGCTACAATGAGCAGTTCTTC.

This clonotype was seen many times. This chain links TRBV12-3 or TRBV12-4 with TRBJ2-2; 12 bases agree with TRBD2. This CDR3 comprises 18 residues. The V segment lost 5 bases and the J segment 3 bases; nucleotides outside the gene matches: 10. In DNA form, the CDR3 reads TGTGCCAGCAGTCCAAAGACTAGCGGGAGCTCGTACACCGGGGAGCTGTTTTTT. Translation gives CASSPKTSGSSYTGELFF.

This clonotype has a handful of counts. The chain carries TRBV15 and TRBJ1-2; D call uncertain. V was pared by 0 bases and J by 4 bases, with 21 bases between. This CDR3 comprises 18 residues. Looked up from germline, CDR1 is LNHNV and CDR2 is YYDKDF (reference sequence). CDR3 protein: CATSRDLSLTTLSYGYTF. The CDR3 region has the DNA TGTGCCACCAGCAGAGATCTAAGTCTAACAACCCTTAGCTATGGCTACACCTTC.

The genes are TRBV9 and TRBJ2-1; 13 bases agree with TRBD2. CDR1 and CDR2 (germline): SGDLS, YYNGEE. With V trimmed by 2 bases and J by 7 bases, 12 bases remained unmatched. The CDR3 extends over 18 amino acids. The CDR3 DNA sequence: TGTGCCAGCAGCGTTACGCCAACCGGGACTAGCGGGATGAATGAGCAGTTCTTC. Its translation: CASSVTPTGTSGMNEQFF.

This clonotype was seen repeatedly, ten times or more. The chain employs TRBV28 and TRBJ2-1; 8 nucleotides line up with TRBD2. Looked up from germline, CDR1 is MDHEN and CDR2 is SYDVKM. The CDR3 length is 17 residues. V was clipped by 3 bases and J by 0 bases; unmatched bases: 7. CDR3: CASSFLTSVSSYNEQFF. DNA of the CDR3: TGTGCCAGCAGTTTTCTGACTAGCGTTAGCTCCTACAATGAGCAGTTCTTC.

At least ten counts were recorded for this clonotype. This chain joins TRBV20-1 and TRBJ2-5; TRBD1 aligns across 8 bases. CDR1 is DFQATT and CDR2 is SNEGSKA in the germline V gene (reference sequence). Germline trimming cut 1 base from V and 5 bases from J; bases unmatched to any gene: 9. CDR3 length: 15 amino acids. Here the CDR3 DNA reads TGCAGTGCTAGAGTACGCCCAGGGGGCTTGGAGACCCAGTACTTC. Protein: CSARVRPGGLETQYF.

The CDR3 DNA sequence: TGTGCCAGCAAGGGTAGCGGGAGTCCTTGTCTCGAGCAGTACTTC. Translation gives CASKGSGSPCLEQYF. V and J are TRBV25-1 and TRBJ2-7; 9 nucleotides match TRBD2. The V segment lost 7 bases and the J segment 6 bases; nucleotides outside the gene matches: 13. The CDR3 loop spans 15 amino acids. The germline CDR1 and CDR2 sequences are MGHDK and SYGVNS.

A remark on this clonotype: The CDR3 end shows no conserved phenylalanine or tryptophan, and so a read error is likely. The rearrangement joins TRBV28 to TRBJ1-3; possibly TRBD1 for D (5 bases). Germline V gives CDR1 MDHEN, CDR2 SYDVKM. V lost 4 bases and J lost 6, with 22 bases in between. The CDR3 runs 17 residues. CDR3 amino acids: CASSSATIPQGENTIYS. The CDR3 DNA sequence: TGTGCCAGCAGTTCCGCGACTATACCCCAAGGGGAAAACACCATATATTCT.

CDR3 loop: CASSYSLAKETQYF. DNA of the CDR3: TGTGCCAGCAGTTACTCGCTAGCGAAAGAGACCCAGTACTTC. The chain employs TRBV6-5 and TRBJ2-5, with D possibly TRBD2 on 6 matching bases. Trimming left V 0 bases short and J 3 bases short, with 8 bases between. The CDR3 sequence is 14 residues long. Germline V gene sequence: CDR1 MNHEY, CDR2 SVGAGI.

The rearrangement uses TRBV20-1 and TRBJ2-7, with a weak D call TRBD1 (7 bases). This CDR3 region has 17 residues. CDR1 and CDR2 from the germline V gene are DFQATT and SNEGSKA (reference sequence). V lost 3 bases to trimming and J lost 6 bases, with 27 bases between them. CDR3 residues: CSASPSGGGGGRSEQYF. The DNA for the CDR3 is TGCAGTGCTAGCCCTTCTGGCGGAGGGGGCGGAAGGTCCGAGCAGTACTTC.

This chain joins TRBV10-1 and TRBJ2-1, with 10 bases lining up with TRBD2. The assigned J gene may be wrong: the sequence end matches TRBJ2-3 better. The CDR3 runs 16 residues. Germline CDR1 reads WNHNN; CDR2 reads SYGVQD (reference sequence). The CDR3 sequence: CASSTRTSGYTDTQYF. In DNA form, the CDR3 reads TGCGCCAGCAGTACCAGGACTAGCGGTTACACAGATACGCAGTATTTT.

This clonotype was seen at least ten times. This rearrangement joins TRBV2 to TRBJ1-4, with D unresolved. This CDR3 region has 14 residues. Trimming took off 5 bases at V and 0 bases at J, with 7 bases between the two ends. Germline CDR1 reads SNHLY; CDR2 reads FYNNEI. CDR3 protein: CASSSSSTNEKLFF. The CDR3 nucleotides read TGTGCCAGCAGTTCAAGTTCAACTAATGAAAAACTGTTTTTT.

This clonotype was found many times. The rearrangement uses TRBV28 and TRBJ2-1; D is unresolved. V was pared by 8 bases and J by 2 bases, with 10 bases between. CDR1 and CDR2 (germline): MDHEN, SYDVKM. This CDR3 spans 13 amino acids. The CDR3 DNA is TGTGCCAGCTGGCGCGGAACCTACAATGAGCAGTTCTTC. Protein product: CASWRGTYNEQFF.